A selection of T cell receptor beta chains follows, all from one sample in a study of blood T cell repertoires in COVID-19. Assay: immunoSEQ multiplex PCR; the TCRdb copy retains only in-frame clones and omits some. The sample includes fewer than 700,000 clones, about 88% of them seen just once. Sequencing was done on a sample of peripheral blood. Source of these receptors: a woman aged 45-59 years with COVID-19, enrolled during active disease. CDR3s include the opening cysteine and the closing phenylalanine or tryptophan. A D gene is named only where the DNA matches it firmly. Some rows mark clone size as missing; the rest say once, few, many or name a class of expanded clone.

>TRBV5-4|TRBD1|TRBJ1-4|-
CASSRDRGGEKLFF
TGTGCCAGCAGCCGTGACAGGGGAGGGGAAAAACTGTTTTTT
>TRBV3-1/TRBV3-2|TRBD2|TRBJ2-4|-
CASSQGVGRNIQYF
TGTGCCAGCAGCCAAGGAGTCGGGAGGAACATTCAGTACTTC
>TRBV10-3|TRBD1|TRBJ2-2|once
CAISELGTGGVTGELFF
TGTGCCATCAGTGAATTAGGGACAGGGGGGGTCACCGGGGAGCTGTTTTTT
>TRBV2|TRBD1|TRBJ2-7|-
CASRGNRGSGYEQYF
TGTGCCAGCAGGGGGAACAGGGGGTCCGGATACGAGCAGTACTTC
>TRBV5-1|-|TRBJ1-4|few
CASSFQQGRVEKLFF
TGCGCCAGCAGCTTCCAACAGGGACGGGTTGAAAAACTGTTTTTT
>TRBV19|TRBD1|TRBJ2-3|-
CASNPQGPTGIGQYF
TGTGCCAGTAACCCACAGGGGCCCACCGGGATCGGGCAGTATTTT
>TRBV3-1/TRBV3-2|TRBD1|TRBJ1-1|-
CASSQKGGQGAEAFF
TGTGCCAGCAGCCAAAAGGGGGGACAGGGGGCTGAAGCTTTCTTT
>TRBV7-9|-|TRBJ1-3|-
CASTKDSSGNTIYF
TGTGCCAGCACCAAAGACAGCTCTGGAAACACCATATATTTT
>TRBV5-4|-|TRBJ2-3|once
CASSSPSTDTQYF
TGTGCCAGCAGCTCTCCGAGCACAGATACGCAGTATTTT
>TRBV3-1/TRBV3-2|-|TRBJ1-2|-
CASSFQRDGGYTF
TGTGCCAGCAGTTTCCAGAGGGATGGTGGCTACACCTTC
>TRBV4-1|-|TRBJ1-1|-
CASSGFPRRSTEAFF
TGCGCCAGCAGCGGGTTCCCTAGGAGATCCACTGAAGCTTTCTTT
>TRBV5-6|TRBD1|TRBJ1-1|-
CASSLKDRGPNTEAFF
TGTGCCAGCAGCTTGAAGGACAGGGGGCCAAACACTGAAGCTTTCTTT
>TRBV7-9|TRBD1|TRBJ1-6|-
CASRGGQGDNSPLHF
TGTGCCAGCAGAGGCGGACAGGGGGATAATTCACCCCTCCACTTT
>TRBV30|-|TRBJ1-4|-
CAWSVGEGGKLFF
TGTGCCTGGAGTGTCGGCGAAGGGGGAAAACTGTTTTTT
>TRBV15|TRBD2|TRBJ2-7|-
CATSRLAGAYEQYF
TGTGCCACCAGCCGACTAGCGGGAGCCTACGAGCAGTACTTC
>TRBV2|-|TRBJ2-1|-
CASKGAGDYNEQFF
TGTGCCAGCAAAGGGGCAGGAGACTACAATGAGCAGTTCTTC
>TRBV5-1|-|TRBJ1-1|-
CASSLSSATEAFF
TGCGCCAGCAGCCTCAGTAGCGCCACTGAAGCTTTCTTT
>TRBV30|-|TRBJ2-5|-
CAWSSTGVETQYF
TGTGCCTGGAGTTCCACGGGGGTAGAGACCCAGTACTTC
>TRBV6-1|-|TRBJ1-2|-
CASRIDGSGYTF
TGTGCCAGCAGGATAGACGGGAGCGGCTACACCTTC
>TRBV6-5|-|TRBJ1-5|-
CASKTDGVHQPQHF
TGTGCCAGCAAAACGGACGGGGTACATCAGCCCCAGCATTTT
>TRBV10-1|-|TRBJ1-1|-
CASKIRGAWTTEAFF
TGCGCCAGCAAGATTCGGGGGGCTTGGACCACTGAAGCTTTCTTT
>TRBV10-3|-|TRBJ2-7|few
CAISDFSRLRSYEQYF
TGTGCCATCAGTGATTTCTCTAGACTCCGCTCCTACGAGCAGTACTTC
>TRBV11-2|-|TRBJ1-1|-
CASSLAHSGYPEAFF
TGTGCCAGCAGCTTAGCTCATTCGGGATATCCTGAAGCTTTCTTT
>TRBV11-2|TRBD2|TRBJ2-3|-
CASSLFLLAGDTQYF
TGTGCCAGCAGCTTATTCCTCCTAGCGGGGGATACGCAGTATTTT
>TRBV5-1|-|TRBJ2-7|-
CASSLDRDEQYF
TGCGCCAGCAGCCTGGATCGCGACGAGCAGTACTTC
>TRBV11-2|-|TRBJ1-4|-
CASSLGEKLFF
TGTGCCAGCAGCCTCGGGGAAAAACTGTTTTTT
>TRBV5-1|-|TRBJ1-1|-
CASSLGANTEAFF
TGCGCCAGCAGCTTGGGGGCGAACACTGAAGCTTTCTTT
>TRBV27|-|TRBJ1-5|-
CASSAGGGPSNQPQHF
TGTGCCAGCAGTGCCGGGGGGGGACCAAGCAATCAGCCCCAGCATTTT
>TRBV19|-|TRBJ1-3|-
CASIKSSTSGNTIYF
TGTGCCAGTATCAAATCGTCGACTTCTGGAAACACCATATATTTT
>TRBV12-5|-|TRBJ2-1|-
CASGLVYRGTYNEQFF
TGTGCTAGTGGTTTGGTCTACCGGGGTACCTACAATGAGCAGTTCTTC
>TRBV5-6|-|TRBJ1-2|-
CASTDGLTYGYTF
TGTGCCAGCACAGACGGACTCACCTATGGCTACACCTTC
>TRBV5-1|-|TRBJ2-3|-
CASSWGQPATDTQYF
TGCGCCAGCAGCTGGGGACAACCCGCTACAGATACGCAGTATTTT